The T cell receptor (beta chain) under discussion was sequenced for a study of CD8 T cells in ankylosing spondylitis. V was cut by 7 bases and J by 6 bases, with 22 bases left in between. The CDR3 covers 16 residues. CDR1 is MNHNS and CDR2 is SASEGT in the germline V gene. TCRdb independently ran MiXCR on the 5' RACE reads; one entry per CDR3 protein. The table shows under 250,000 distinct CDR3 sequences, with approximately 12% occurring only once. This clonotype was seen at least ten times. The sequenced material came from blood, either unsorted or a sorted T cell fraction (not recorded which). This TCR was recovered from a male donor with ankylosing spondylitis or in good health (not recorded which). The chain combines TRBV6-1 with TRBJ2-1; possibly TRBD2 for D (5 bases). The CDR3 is CASTSQAGDPANEQFF. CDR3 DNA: TGTGCCAGCACCTCCCAGGCGGGTGATCCGGCCAATGAGCAGTTCTTC.